Detailed here is one TCR beta chain. PCR used 60 Vbeta primers and 13 Jbeta primers. Sequenced by immunoSEQ multiplex PCR; TCRdb stores in-frame clones only, minus some. The repertoire holds about 180,000 clones, with about 82% as singletons. These data come from a study of cytomegalovirus exposure and HLA in healthy donors. Germline-derived CDR1 and CDR2 are LNHDA and SQIVND (reference sequence). V lost 3 bases and J lost 4; bases outside the gene matches: 5. The CDR3 length is 14 residues. The receptor's source is a woman aged 25-40 years in good health and CMV-seronegative. Sequencing was carried out using PBMCs. The J gene is TRBJ2-7, the V gene TRBV19, with 8 bases aligning to TRBD2. This CDR3 is CASSIGLAGYEQYF. As DNA, the CDR3 is TGTGCCAGTAGTATCGGATTAGCGGGGTACGAGCAGTACTTC.